The source of this TCR beta chain is a study of a mutant IDH1 vaccine in newly diagnosed glioma. Study summary: Treated patients had a mean age of about 44 years and a 62.5% male, 37.5% female split.

Described time point: week 5, during vaccination. All doses held 300 ug of mutant IDH1 20-mer peptide, with topical imiquimod. The CDR3 is made up of 12 amino acids. V lost 8 bases, J lost 4 bases, and 9 bases lay in between. Germline CDR1 MNHEY, CDR2 SVGAGI. Repertoires were generated with immunoSEQ multiplex PCR, while TCRdb's copy carries only in-frame clones and drops some. The sample has 50,000 to 70,000 clones; approximately 86% are singletons. Only a few counts were recorded for this clone. Its target is unknown. This sequence was found in a woman younger than 35 with glioma. Some clones in this sample may be carry-over from other donors' samples. This chain uses TRBV6-5 with TRBJ1-5; weak D call: TRBD1 (5 bases). Sequencing was performed on PBMCs, taken from a glioma patient whose treatment included an IDH1 peptide vaccine. The CDR3 region has the DNA TGTGCCAGCGGAAGGGGTAATCAGCCCCAGCATTTT. Translating it yields CASGRGNQPQHF.